The 8 T cell receptor beta chains below were found in one sample sequenced in a study of blood T cell repertoires in COVID-19. Produced via immunoSEQ multiplex PCR; TCRdb's table is partial and in-frame only. Of 150,000 or so clones in the sample, about four fifths were seen once. Sample: peripheral blood. Receptor source: a man in his 60s with active or convalescent COVID-19.

The V and J genes are TRBV11-2 and TRBJ2-3, with D unclear. The germline gives CDR1 SGHAT, CDR2 FQNNGV. The CDR3 sequence is 14 residues long. V shed 5 bases and J shed 6 bases, with 15 bases lying between them. The CDR3 bases are TGTGCCAGCAGCCCCTCCCGTCAGAGGGATACGCAGTATTTT. This sequence encodes CASSPSRQRDTQYF.

This chain links TRBV19 with TRBJ1-1, with unresolved D. CDR1 and CDR2 (germline): LNHDA, SQIVND (reference sequence). The CDR3 sequence is 12 residues long. V gave up 1 base and J gave up 6 bases, with 6 bases separating them. The CDR3 region is CASSIGPAEAFF. The CDR3 coding sequence is TGTGCCAGTAGTATAGGTCCGGCTGAAGCTTTCTTT. Filled out from reference TRBV19 and TRBJ1-1, the complete variable domain reads DGGITQSPKYLFRKEGQNVTLSCEQNLNHDAMYWYRQDPGQGLRLIYYSQIVNDFQKGDIAEGYSVSREKKESFPLTVTSAQKNPTAFYLCASSIGPAEAFFGQGTRLTVV.

The V and J genes are TRBV11-2 and TRBJ1-3; TRBD1 matches at 7 bases. CDR1 and CDR2 from the germline V gene are SGHAT and FQNNGV. This CDR3 contains 16 residues. The ends lost 6 bases at V and 0 bases at J; junction bases unmatched: 8. The CDR3: CASRPTGQSSGNTIYF. In DNA, the CDR3 is TGTGCCAGCAGACCAACGGGACAGAGCTCTGGAAACACCATATATTTT. The entire variable domain, with the rest obtained from reference TRBV11-2 and TRBJ1-3, is as follows: EAGVAQSPRYKIIEKRQSVAFWCNPISGHATLYWYQQILGQGPKLLIQFQNNGVVDDSQLPKDRFSAERLKGVDSTLKIQPAKLEDSAVYLCASRPTGQSSGNTIYFGEGSWLTVV.

This clone was observed once. The chain combines TRBV6-5 with TRBJ2-1; 14 nucleotides align to TRBD2. Germline V lookup: CDR1 MNHEY, CDR2 SVGAGI. V gave up 7 bases and J gave up 4 bases; unmatched junction bases: 3. The CDR3 sequence is 15 residues long. CDR3 protein: CASTRLAGGYNEQFF. Here the CDR3 DNA reads TGTGCCAGCACTCGACTAGCGGGAGGGTACAATGAGCAGTTCTTC.

V and J are TRBV10-2 and TRBJ2-3, with 12 bases identical to TRBD2. The V segment lost 6 bases and the J segment 4 bases; nucleotides outside the gene matches: 8. The CDR3 is made up of 16 amino acids. CDR1 is WSHSY and CDR2 is SAAADI in the germline V gene. CDR3 sequence: CASSDRLAGDSDTQYF. The CDR3 DNA is TGCGCCAGCAGCGATCGACTAGCGGGAGATTCAGATACGCAGTATTTT.

This chain connects TRBV5-1 to TRBJ1-2; tentatively, D is TRBD1 (6 bases). The CDR3 covers 14 residues. CDR1 and CDR2 (germline): SGHRS, YFSETQ. V lost 3 bases to trimming and J lost 4 bases, with 13 bases between them. CDR3 nucleotide sequence: TGCGCCAGCAGCTCCCGTGAAGGGGGCTATGGCTACACCTTC. Amino acid sequence: CASSSREGGYGYTF.

J is TRBJ1-3 and V is TRBV3-1 (or the pseudogene TRBV3-2), with TRBD1 matching 7 bases. With 0 bases clipped from V and 4 bases from J, the junction kept 18 bases outside the gene matches. The CDR3 contains 20 residues. Germline CDR1 and CDR2: LGHDT and YNNKEL (reference sequence). CDR3 sequence reads: CASSQELEPYLDRDGNTIYF. The CDR3 DNA is TGTGCCAGCAGCCAAGAACTAGAGCCCTACCTCGACAGGGACGGAAACACCATATATTTT.

The V call is TRBV6-6, the J call TRBJ2-3; D remains unclear. Germline-derived CDR1 and CDR2 are MNHNY and SVGAGI (reference sequence). The V end was cut by 7 bases, the J end by 7 bases, with 18 bases between. The CDR3 runs 14 residues. The CDR3 coding sequence is TGTGCCAGCACTCTACCCGACACGTACTATACGCAGTATTTT. As protein: CASTLPDTYYTQYF.